Below, 28 T cell receptor beta chains from the same sample are listed, as sequenced in a study of neurological immune-mediated disorders. MiXCR was run by TCRdb on the 5' RACE reads, yielding one entry per CDR3 protein. Of roughly 40,000 distinct CDR3 sequences in the sample, roughly 2.5% are singletons; the top ten hold 2% to 2.5%. Sequences were obtained from PBMCs. The receptor set was obtained from a man aged 45-60 years with multiple sclerosis.

To note about this clonotype: Germline is not matched at one junction end, which may reflect a read error. The V call is TRBV20-1, the J call TRBJ1-6; tentatively, D is TRBD1 (6 bases). CDR1 and CDR2 from the germline V gene are DFQATT and SNEGSKA (reference sequence). This CDR3 region has 15 residues. The CDR3 is CSATSGVDYNSPLNF. CDR3 coding DNA: TGCAGTGCTACCTCAGGGGTTGACTATAATTCACCCCTCAACTTT.

Regarding this clonotype: This could be a read error, since a much larger clone is one nucleotide away. The genes are TRBV10-3 and TRBJ2-7; a possible D gene is TRBD1 (6 bases). V lost 6 bases, J lost 5 bases, and 11 bases lay in between. Germline-derived CDR1 and CDR2 are ENHRY and SYGVKD. The CDR3 extends over 12 amino acids. CDR3 protein: CAISSKGDEQYF. The CDR3, as DNA: TGTGCCATCAGCTCAAAGGGGGACGAGCAGTACTTC.

In its sample, this clonotype was seen a few times. One end of the junction varies from germline; a read error may be responsible. J is TRBJ1-6 and V is TRBV3-1; 7 bases line up with TRBD1. Per the germline V gene, CDR1 is LGHDT and CDR2 is YNNKEL (reference sequence). The CDR3 loop spans 15 amino acids. The CDR3 sequence is CASSQAGQADSPLNF. The CDR3 nucleotides are TGTGCCAGCAGCCAAGCCGGACAGGCGGATTCACCCCTCAACTTT.

This clonotype was recorded at least ten times. This sequence joins TRBV29-1 and TRBJ1-4; TRBD1 is a possible D gene (5 bases). The CDR3 consists of 11 residues. The ends were cut back, 1 base at V and 9 bases at J, with 6 bases in the middle. Germline V lookup: CDR1 SQVTM, CDR2 ANQGSEA. In nucleotides, the CDR3 is TGCAGCGTTGAAGGGGGCCAAAAACTGTTTTTT. As protein: CSVEGGQKLFF.

The CDR3 region has the DNA TGTGCCAGCAGTTCCGACAGGAGTTCCTACGAGCAGTACTTC. The encoded protein is CASSSDRSSYEQYF. The rearrangement links TRBV5-6 to TRBJ2-7; TRBD1 is a possible D gene (6 bases). The V and J ends lost 5 bases and 1 base respectively, with 13 bases between them. Germline CDR1 and CDR2: SGHDT and YYEEEE. The CDR3 is 14 residues long.

This clonotype appeared many times. This chain connects TRBV27 to TRBJ1-6, with TRBD1 identical over 8 bases. This CDR3 has 13 residues. Germline CDR1 is MNHEY and CDR2 is SMNVEV (reference sequence). V was clipped by 5 bases and J by 9 bases; unmatched bases: 3. Here the CDR3 DNA reads TGTGCCAGCAGTCTAACAGGGGGTTCACCCCTCCACTTT. Translated: CASSLTGGSPLHF.

This clonotype was detected ten times or more. V usage is TRBV6-5 and J usage is TRBJ2-7; 8 positions agree with TRBD2. CDR1 is MNHEY and CDR2 is SVGAGI in the germline V gene. This CDR3 contains 13 residues. With V trimmed by 3 bases and J by 7 bases, 5 bases remained unmatched. CDR3 sequence: CASSYPGTREQYF. In DNA form, the CDR3 reads TGTGCCAGCAGTTATCCCGGGACTAGGGAGCAGTACTTC.

This clonotype has at least ten counts. CDR3 sequence (DNA): TGTGCCAGCAGTTTAGGACAGCTGAACACTGAAGCTTTCTTT. Translated, it gives CASSLGQLNTEAFF. V is TRBV12-3 or TRBV12-4 and J is TRBJ1-1, with a possible D match to TRBD1 (5 bases). Trimming pared 1 base from V and 0 bases from J, leaving 6 bases between. The CDR3 totals 14 residues.

At least ten counts were recorded for this clonotype. The rearrangement links TRBV5-1 to TRBJ1-1; D is undetermined. The V end was cut by 0 bases, the J end by 7 bases, with 16 bases between. The CDR3 totals 15 residues. Germline CDR1 reads SGHRS; CDR2 reads YFSETQ. The DNA of the CDR3 is TGCGCCAGCAGCTTGGCCCCTGCATTGTACGGTGAAGCTTTCTTT. This sequence encodes CASSLAPALYGEAFF. Variable domain in full (rest from reference TRBV5-1 and TRBJ1-1): KAGVTQTPRYLIKTRGQQVTLSCSPISGHRSVSWYQQTPGQGLQFLFEYFSETQRNKGNFPGRFSGRQFSNSRSEMNVSTLELGDSALYLCASSLAPALYGEAFFGQGTRLTVV.

This clonotype was recorded only once. J is TRBJ1-2 and V is TRBV4-1; 10 bases are a match to TRBD1. This CDR3 spans 15 amino acids. V shed 5 bases, J shed 1 base, and the junction held 4 bases outside the gene matches. Germline V gene lookup returns CDR1 MGHRA and CDR2 YSYEKL. The CDR3 DNA is TGCGCCAGCAGCTACGGACAGGGGGGTAACTATGGCTACACCTTC. Protein product: CASSYGQGGNYGYTF.

This clonotype showed up many times. The rearrangement joins TRBV7-9 to TRBJ1-2; TRBD1 agrees at 10 bases. CDR3 size: 15 residues. Germline V gene sequence: CDR1 SEHNR, CDR2 FQNEAQ (reference sequence). The V gene end was trimmed by 1 base and the J gene end by 14 bases; junction bases not matched to a gene: 13. The CDR3 bases are TGTGCCAGCAGCTTAGGTTTGGGGACAGGGGAATCCGGGACCTTC. Protein product: CASSLGLGTGESGTF.

Many counts were recorded for this clonotype. This chain uses TRBV20-1 with TRBJ1-2; no clear D. The CDR3 is 14 residues long. The V and J ends lost 0 bases and 6 bases respectively, with 14 bases between them. Per the germline V gene, CDR1 is DFQATT and CDR2 is SNEGSKA (reference sequence). The CDR3 reads CSARDSRNWDGYTF. For the CDR3, the DNA is TGCAGTGCTAGAGATTCCAGGAATTGGGATGGCTACACCTTC.

This clonotype was seen many times. This chain joins TRBV20-1 and TRBJ1-6; 12 bases agree with TRBD1. The CDR3 is 17 residues long. Germline-derived CDR1 and CDR2 are DFQATT and SNEGSKA (reference sequence). Trimming cost V 2 bases and J 6 bases; bases outside gene matches: 8. The CDR3 reads CSARTLGQGAINSPLHF. The DNA for the CDR3 is TGCAGTGCTAGAACCCTGGGACAGGGGGCCATTAATTCACCCCTCCACTTT.

The sample holds many counts of this clonotype. The J gene is TRBJ2-7, the V gene TRBV9; 9 bases map to TRBD1. The CDR3 consists of 14 residues. V dropped 0 bases and J dropped 7; count of bases not matched to a gene: 5. Germline V gene lookup returns CDR1 SGDLS and CDR2 YYNGEE. The chain's CDR3 is CASSVAGQGEEQYF. The CDR3 nucleotides read TGTGCCAGCAGCGTAGCGGGACAGGGCGAAGAGCAGTACTTC.

This clonotype occurred many times. This chain links TRBV7-9 with TRBJ2-2, with TRBD1 matching 8 bases. CDR3 length equals 15 residues. CDR1 SEHNR and CDR2 FQNEAQ come from the germline V gene (reference sequence). With V trimmed by 5 bases and J by 1 base, 3 bases remained unmatched. CDR3 sequence: CASSRQGMNTGELFF. The CDR3 nucleotides read TGTGCCAGCAGCCGACAGGGGATGAACACCGGGGAGCTGTTTTTT.

This clonotype was counted ten times or more. The chain couples TRBV20-1 to TRBJ2-7; 10 bases match TRBD1. Germline CDR1 and CDR2: DFQATT and SNEGSKA (reference sequence). The CDR3 extends over 12 amino acids. The V and J ends lost 6 bases and 4 bases, in that order; junction bases with no gene match: 3. CDR3 sequence: CSAQDRGYEQYF. CDR3 DNA: TGCAGTGCACAGGACAGGGGGTACGAGCAGTACTTC.

This clonotype was counted at least ten times. This rearrangement joins TRBV20-1 to TRBJ2-1; 10 bases align to TRBD2. The CDR3 contains 14 residues. J lost 4 bases, V lost 6 bases, and 6 bases had no gene match. The germline CDR1 and CDR2 sequences are DFQATT and SNEGSKA (reference sequence). CDR3 sequence: CSAAPSGGYNEQFF. The CDR3 DNA reads TGCAGTGCCGCCCCTAGCGGGGGATACAATGAGCAGTTCTTC.

This clonotype was picked up a small number of times. This may stem from a read error, because a much larger clone lies one nucleotide away. Because it lacks the conserved phenylalanine or tryptophan at the end, this CDR3 is likely a read error. The rearrangement links TRBV5-5 to TRBJ2-3, with D perhaps TRBD2 (5 bases). Germline loops: CDR1 SGHKS, CDR2 YYEKEE (reference sequence). The CDR3 consists of 14 residues. The V end was cut by 0 bases, the J end by 4 bases, with 9 bases between. CDR3 protein: CASSLVRGPDTQYI. In DNA, the CDR3 is TGTGCCAGCAGCTTGGTTAGAGGGCCAGATACGCAGTATATT.

This clonotype came up many times. The chain links TRBV6-5 to TRBJ2-3; the match to TRBD2 covers 7 bases. This CDR3 contains 13 residues. The germline V gene encodes CDR1 MNHEY and CDR2 SVGAGI. V dropped 6 bases and J dropped 5; count of bases not matched to a gene: 5. CDR3: CASSSREGDTQYF. The CDR3 coding sequence is TGTGCCAGCAGCAGTAGGGAGGGAGATACGCAGTATTTT.

This clonotype was recorded at least ten times. The rearrangement links TRBV4-3 to TRBJ2-7, with TRBD2 matching 8 bases. The length of the CDR3 is 13 residues. Germline CDR1 and CDR2: LGHNA and YSLEER. Trimming took 1 base from V and 9 from J; bases not matched to a gene: 5. Here the CDR3 DNA reads TGCGCCAGCAGCCAAGCCGCGGGGGGATCGCAGTACTTC. Translating it yields CASSQAAGGSQYF.

This clonotype was seen many times. The genes are TRBV12-3 or TRBV12-4 and TRBJ1-4; D is possibly TRBD1 (5 bases). Trimming shortened V by 5 bases and J by 0 bases, and 10 bases separated the two germline ends. The CDR3 totals 15 residues. Here the CDR3 DNA reads TGTGCCAGCAGTCCCGGGGGGTCAACTAATGAAAAACTGTTTTTT. Residues: CASSPGGSTNEKLFF.

This clonotype appeared many times. The chain has TRBV7-2 and TRBJ1-3, with unresolved D. CDR1 SGHTA and CDR2 FQGNSA come from the germline V gene. V dropped 0 bases and J dropped 8 bases, with 5 bases sitting between them. CDR3 length: 12 residues. The CDR3 is CASSLAWDTIYF. The CDR3 coding sequence is TGTGCCAGCAGCTTAGCGTGGGACACCATATATTTT.

This clonotype was observed many times. This rearrangement joins TRBV9 to TRBJ1-2; TRBD1 is a possible D gene (6 bases). Trimming took off 4 bases at V and 3 bases at J, with 25 bases between the two ends. Germline-derived CDR1 and CDR2 are SGDLS and YYNGEE. The CDR3 is 18 residues long. The CDR3 sequence: CASSPQWQWGAKDYGYTF. The CDR3 region has the DNA TGTGCCAGCAGCCCACAGTGGCAGTGGGGGGCAAAGGACTATGGCTACACCTTC.

The genes are TRBV7-2 and TRBJ2-4; 8 bases agree with TRBD1. Trimming removed 5 bases from V and 8 bases from J; junction bases left unmatched: 17. The CDR3 length is 17 residues. CDR1 and CDR2 (germline): SGHTA, FQGNSA. DNA for the CDR3: TGTGCCAGCAGCCCTACCCCTTGGCAGGGGGCAGGGGACATTCAGTACTTC. Translation: CASSPTPWQGAGDIQYF.

The table lists this clonotype with many counts. This sequence joins TRBV6-1 and TRBJ1-5; D ambiguous. The CDR3 has 13 amino acids. Trimming removed 6 bases from V and 7 bases from J, with 13 bases in between. Germline loops: CDR1 MNHNS, CDR2 SASEGT. The CDR3 DNA sequence: TGTGCCAGCAGCGGGCTAATGGGACAGCCCCAGCATTTT. Its protein product is CASSGLMGQPQHF.

This clonotype occurred many times. This sequence joins TRBV27 and TRBJ2-5; 8 nucleotides line up with TRBD2. V trimming: 5 bases; J trimming: 4 bases; junction bases outside the gene matches: 12. CDR1 MNHEY and CDR2 SMNVEV come from the germline V gene (reference sequence). This CDR3 has 16 residues. This CDR3 reads CASSPPGTRAGETQYF. The CDR3 bases are TGTGCCAGCAGTCCCCCGGGGACTAGAGCCGGAGAGACCCAGTACTTC.

This clonotype was seen at least ten times. The CDR3 DNA sequence: TGTGCCATCAGTGGGGTGGGACAGGGAAGTGCTGATGGCTACACCTTC. Protein sequence: CAISGVGQGSADGYTF. J is TRBJ1-2 and V is TRBV10-3; 9 bases are shared with TRBD1. Trimming took 4 bases from V and 6 from J; bases not matched to a gene: 12. This CDR3 has 16 residues. CDR1 is ENHRY and CDR2 is SYGVKD in the germline V gene.

This clonotype has ten or more counts. This chain uses TRBV12-3 or TRBV12-4 with TRBJ2-3, with TRBD2 matching 12 bases. J lost 0 bases, V lost 7 bases, and 2 bases had no gene match. The CDR3 covers 15 residues. CDR3 region: CASTTSGGSTDTQYF. Written as DNA, the CDR3 is TGTGCCAGCACCACTAGCGGGGGGAGCACAGATACGCAGTATTTT.